This T cell receptor beta chain emerged from a study of blood T cell repertoires in COVID-19. Study-wide background: The cDNA or gDNA used as material had been derived from T cells, B-cell-depleted T cells, or PBMCs.

The CDR3 is 15 amino acids. Looked up from germline, CDR1 is MNHEY and CDR2 is SVGAGI. The V end was cut by 6 bases, the J end by 0 bases, with 9 bases between. Data came from immunoSEQ multiplex PCR; TCRdb stores just in-frame clones and leaves some out. The sample lists 25,000 to 30,000 clones; approximately 88% were seen once. This clone was counted between two and nine times. The chain links TRBV6-5 to TRBJ1-6, with a possible D match to TRBD1 (5 bases). The sequence came from an elderly man with active COVID-19. The sample taken for sequencing was peripheral blood. The CDR3 here is CASSPGGSYNSPLHF. CDR3 sequence (DNA): TGTGCCAGCAGCCCGGGGGGCTCCTATAATTCACCCCTCCACTTT.